The 21 T cell receptor beta chains given below trace back to one sample, sequenced in a study of T cell repertoires in cytomegalovirus infection (dated by TCRdb to the late 2010s). Sequenced on an Illumina HiSeq 1500. The public sequencing data were trimmed at Q25 with fastp and processed into clonotypes with MiXCR by TCRdb, which kept only in-frame beta chains. Each CDR3 protein appears once, grouped with its most common genes and DNA. For this sample there are about 310,000 distinct CDR3 sequences; roughly 15% appear just once. The ten largest clones represent 12% of the sample. The sequencing sample was made of PBMCs. All receptors come from a human donor in good health (CMV status not recorded). Some clones in this sample may be carry-over from other donors' samples.

The CDR3 DNA is TGTGCCAGCAGCCGGGACAGGGACGGTCGGAATCAGCCCCAGCATTTT. Amino acid sequence: CASSRDRDGRNQPQHF. This chain links TRBV7-9 with TRBJ1-5; TRBD1 matches at 9 bases. Germline V gene lookup returns CDR1 SEHNR and CDR2 FQNEAQ (reference sequence). With 5 bases clipped from V and 4 bases from J, the junction kept 9 bases outside the gene matches. The CDR3 is 16 residues long.

Only a few counts were recorded for this clonotype. The chain combines TRBV28 with TRBJ1-5; D unclear. Trimming cost V 7 bases and J 1 base, with 11 bases left between them. The CDR3 totals 14 residues. CDR1 and CDR2 (germline): MDHEN, SYDVKM. This CDR3 reads CASMTGNSNQPQHF. CDR3 nucleotide sequence: TGTGCCAGCATGACGGGTAACAGCAATCAGCCCCAGCATTTT.

This clonotype has just a few counts. The chain joins TRBV20-1 to TRBJ2-1; tentatively, D is TRBD1 (6 bases). The germline V and J ends were trimmed by 5 bases and 3 bases, with 14 bases remaining between them. CDR3 length: 14 residues. Germline CDR1 and CDR2: DFQATT and SNEGSKA (reference sequence). CDR3 nucleotide sequence: TGCAGTGCTGGGGACGGCAGGGGCTACAATGAGCAGTTCTTC. Translation gives CSAGDGRGYNEQFF.

This chain joins TRBV5-1 and TRBJ2-5, with TRBD2 matching 7 bases. V lost 4 bases to trimming and J lost 3 bases; unmatched junction nucleotides: 9. Germline CDR1 SGHRS, CDR2 YFSETQ. This CDR3 region has 15 residues. CDR3 loop: CASSPERGGKETQYF. The CDR3 nucleotides are TGCGCCAGCAGCCCGGAGCGGGGAGGTAAAGAGACCCAGTACTTC.

V is TRBV9 and J is TRBJ1-2, with unresolved D. The CDR3 is 13 residues long. The V and J ends lost 2 bases and 8 bases respectively, with 13 bases between them. Germline V gene sequence: CDR1 SGDLS, CDR2 YYNGEE. The CDR3 loop is CASSVAGGEGYTF. The CDR3 DNA sequence: TGTGCCAGCAGCGTCGCAGGAGGCGAAGGCTACACCTTC.

The chain links TRBV4-1 to TRBJ2-5, with TRBD2 identical over 9 bases. Per the germline V gene, CDR1 is MGHRA and CDR2 is YSYEKL. V dropped 1 base and J dropped 5; count of bases not matched to a gene: 11. The CDR3 covers 17 residues. CDR3 sequence: CASSQGLAVPMGETQYF. In DNA form, the CDR3 reads TGCGCCAGCAGCCAAGGACTAGCGGTACCCATGGGGGAGACCCAGTACTTC.

The gene calls are TRBV5-4 and TRBJ2-5, with 8 nucleotides matching TRBD1. V was pared by 4 bases and J by 2 bases, with 7 bases of the junction left unmatched. This CDR3 spans 15 amino acids. Germline V gene sequence: CDR1 SGHNT, CDR2 YYREEE (reference sequence). The CDR3 here is CASSRGTGIQETQYF. CDR3 bases: TGTGCCAGCAGCCGCGGGACAGGTATTCAAGAGACCCAGTACTTC.

The chain combines TRBV11-1 with TRBJ2-7; possible D gene TRBD1, 6 bases. Trimming cost V 5 bases and J 3 bases, with 14 bases left between them. Germline assignment: CDR1 SGHAT and CDR2 FQDESV (reference sequence). The CDR3 loop spans 14 amino acids. The CDR3 coding sequence is TGTGCCAGCAGCGTTAACAGGGAGCGCTACGAGCAGTACTTC. Encoded protein: CASSVNRERYEQYF.

This rearrangement joins TRBV7-9 to TRBJ2-1, with 7 bases fitting TRBD2. Germline trimming cut 5 bases from V and 7 bases from J; bases unmatched to any gene: 8. The CDR3 runs 14 residues. From germline, CDR1 is SEHNR and CDR2 FQNEAQ (reference sequence). The CDR3 loop reads CASSTAGLSNEQFF. The CDR3 region has the DNA TGTGCCAGCAGCACAGCGGGACTTTCGAATGAGCAGTTCTTC.

This clonotype was recorded many times. This chain uses TRBV12-3 or TRBV12-4 with TRBJ2-7; D is unresolved. Between the trimmed V and J ends, which lost 1 base and 11 bases, there was a span of 12 bases. CDR3 length equals 12 residues. CDR3 sequence: CASSLEGSLEYF. The CDR3 DNA sequence: TGTGCCAGCAGTTTAGAAGGATCTTTGGAGTACTTC.

This clonotype was recorded at least ten times. The chain has TRBV6-1 and TRBJ1-1, with D uncertain. Trimming pared 7 bases from V and 1 base from J, leaving 16 bases between. Germline CDR1 and CDR2: MNHNS and SASEGT. CDR3 length equals 15 residues. The CDR3 region is CASTKGPEANTEAFF. CDR3 nucleotide sequence: TGTGCCAGCACGAAAGGGCCGGAGGCGAACACTGAAGCTTTCTTT.

This clonotype has more than one count but fewer than ten. The chain carries TRBV28 and TRBJ1-1; 9 positions match TRBD1. There are 15 residues in the CDR3. With 6 bases clipped from V and 5 bases from J, the junction kept 10 bases outside the gene matches. Germline assignment: CDR1 MDHEN and CDR2 SYDVKM. The CDR3 DNA sequence: TGTGCCAGCAGCTCACAGGGGGCGCGCGGGACTGAAGCTTTCTTT. Amino acid sequence: CASSSQGARGTEAFF.

V gene TRBV29-1 combines with J gene TRBJ2-1; 11 bases align to TRBD2. Germline V gene data show CDR1 as SQVTM and CDR2 as ANQGSEA. V shed 0 bases and J 8 bases; nucleotides not matched to a gene: 6. This CDR3 comprises 15 residues. Written as DNA, the CDR3 is TGCAGCGTTGAAGACCGACTAGCGGGGCTGGATGAGCAGTTCTTC. Translation gives CSVEDRLAGLDEQFF.

Ten or more counts support this clonotype. V gene TRBV6-2 or TRBV6-3 combines with J gene TRBJ2-1, with 7 bases aligning to TRBD2. CDR3 length equals 13 residues. V was clipped by 6 bases and J by 7 bases; unmatched bases: 6. Per germline, CDR1 MNHEY and CDR2 SVGEGT. This CDR3 is CASRVGGGNEQFF. The CDR3 region has the DNA TGTGCCAGCAGAGTTGGGGGGGGGAATGAGCAGTTCTTC.

This clonotype was detected ten times or more. This chain connects TRBV27 to TRBJ1-5; unclear D gene. CDR3 length equals 14 residues. Looked up from germline, CDR1 is MNHEY and CDR2 is SMNVEV (reference sequence). Trimming took off 2 bases at V and 2 bases at J, with 7 bases between the two ends. Here the CDR3 reads CASSLDWGNQPQHF. The CDR3 nucleotides are TGTGCCAGCAGTTTAGATTGGGGCAATCAGCCCCAGCATTTT.

The rearrangement joins TRBV5-5 to TRBJ1-5; tentatively, D is TRBD1 (6 bases). The CDR3 runs to 15 residues. Trimming cost V 5 bases and J 5 bases, with 17 bases left between them. Germline CDR1 SGHKS, CDR2 YYEKEE (reference sequence). The CDR3 nucleotides are TGTGCCAGCAGTGGCCACGGGGGCCCGGATCAGCCCCAGCATTTT. As protein: CASSGHGGPDQPQHF.

Of note for this clonotype: Germline is not matched at one junction end, which may reflect a read error. The chain has TRBV4-3 and TRBJ2-1, with no clear D. The CDR3 spans 16 residues. CDR1 is LGHNA and CDR2 is YSLEER in the germline V gene. Written as DNA, the CDR3 is TGCACCAGCAGCCAAGATCCGGGCCGCCGCTACAATGAGCAGTTCTTC. Its translation is CTSSQDPGRRYNEQFF.

This clonotype was seen at least ten times. The genes are TRBV7-2 and TRBJ1-1, with TRBD1 identical over 8 bases. The V and J ends lost 5 bases and 3 bases, in that order; junction bases with no gene match: 8. This CDR3 is built from 15 residues. Germline values: CDR1 SGHTA, CDR2 FQGNSA. The DNA for the CDR3 is TGTGCCAGCAGCCGATTACAGGGGGGAGACACTGAAGCTTTCTTT. Protein sequence: CASSRLQGGDTEAFF. Full variable domain (outside the CDR3, taken from reference TRBV7-2 and TRBJ1-1): GAGVSQSPSNKVTEKGKDVELRCDPISGHTALYWYRQSLGQGLEFLIYFQGNSAPDKSGLPSDRFSAERTGGSVSTLTIQRTQQEDSAVYLCASSRLQGGDTEAFFGQGTRLTVV.

This chain uses TRBV27 with TRBJ2-2; no definite D call. The germline gives CDR1 MNHEY, CDR2 SMNVEV (reference sequence). With 5 bases removed from V and 7 bases from J, the gap between germline ends came to 14 bases. There are 14 residues in the CDR3. CDR3 DNA sequence: TGTGCCAGCAGTGGGGTTAGGGATGGCGGGGAGCTGTTTTTT. Protein: CASSGVRDGGELFF.

The rearrangement links TRBV29-1 to TRBJ2-5; 10 positions agree with TRBD1. Trimming cost V 5 bases and J 5 bases; bases outside gene matches: 8. The CDR3 totals 14 residues. Germline values: CDR1 SQVTM, CDR2 ANQGSEA. CDR3 protein: CSVTGTGVWETQYF. As DNA, the CDR3 is TGCAGCGTTACCGGGACAGGGGTCTGGGAGACCCAGTACTTC.

This clonotype has ten or more counts. This chain joins TRBV7-2 and TRBJ1-5; possible D gene TRBD1, 5 bases. This CDR3 has 15 amino acids. Trimming left V 5 bases short and J 0 bases short, with 11 bases between. Germline CDR1 is SGHTA and CDR2 is FQGNSA. The CDR3 sequence is CASSLDTSSNQPQHF. For the CDR3, the DNA is TGTGCCAGCAGCCTGGACACGAGTAGCAATCAGCCCCAGCATTTT.